The clone carrying this TCR beta chain was observed a few times. These data belong to a study of blood T cells in healthy people across ages. Then a second PCR, running about 6 to 11 cycles, was carried out with a sample-barcoded 5' primer and a J-beta primer mix. A 12-random-nucleotide template-switch adaptor tagged each cDNA molecule. From each sample, at least 3 million paired-end reads containing CDR3 were obtained. TCRdb used MiXCR to reprocess the 5' RACE reads, holding one entry per CDR3 protein. The sample has about 1.5 million distinct CDR3 sequences, roughly 43% seen once. About 10 milliliters of peripheral blood were drawn from each donor into EDTA-treated tubes. Whenever a sample was processed, at least 6.5 million PBMCs were isolated. The germline V gene encodes CDR1 MNHEY and CDR2 SVGAGI. V shed 9 bases, J shed 11 bases, and the junction held 9 bases outside the gene matches. The CDR3 length is 12 residues.

The sequenced sample was blood. The genes are TRBV6-5 and TRBJ2-5; 10 nucleotides agree with TRBD1. This receptor was identified in a woman between 18 and 29 years old in good health. CDR3 in DNA: TGTGCCAGTGGGACAGGGGTTGAAGAGCAGTACTTC. Its protein product is CASGTGVEEQYF.